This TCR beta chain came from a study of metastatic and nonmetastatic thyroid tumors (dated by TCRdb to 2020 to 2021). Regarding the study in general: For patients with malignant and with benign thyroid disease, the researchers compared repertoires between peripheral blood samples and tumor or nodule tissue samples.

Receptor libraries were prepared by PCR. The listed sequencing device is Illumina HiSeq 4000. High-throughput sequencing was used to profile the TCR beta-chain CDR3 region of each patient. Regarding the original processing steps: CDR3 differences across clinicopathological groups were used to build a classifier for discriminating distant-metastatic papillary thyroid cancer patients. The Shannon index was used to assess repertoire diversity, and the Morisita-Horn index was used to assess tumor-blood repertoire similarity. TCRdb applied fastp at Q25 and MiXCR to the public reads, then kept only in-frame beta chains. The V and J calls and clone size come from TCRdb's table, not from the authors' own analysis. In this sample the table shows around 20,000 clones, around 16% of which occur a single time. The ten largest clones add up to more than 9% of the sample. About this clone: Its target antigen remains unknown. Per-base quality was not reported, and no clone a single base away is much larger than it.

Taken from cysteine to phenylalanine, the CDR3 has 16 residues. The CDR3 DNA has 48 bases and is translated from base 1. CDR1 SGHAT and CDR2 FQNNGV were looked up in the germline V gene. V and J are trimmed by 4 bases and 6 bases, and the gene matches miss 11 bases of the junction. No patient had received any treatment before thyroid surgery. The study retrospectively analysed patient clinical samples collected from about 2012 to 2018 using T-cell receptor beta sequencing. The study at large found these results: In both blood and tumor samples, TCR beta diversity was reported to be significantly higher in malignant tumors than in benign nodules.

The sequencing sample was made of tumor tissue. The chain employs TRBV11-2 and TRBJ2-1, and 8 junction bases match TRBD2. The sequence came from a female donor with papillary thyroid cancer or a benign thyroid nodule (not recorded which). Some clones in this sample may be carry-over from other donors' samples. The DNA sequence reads TGTGCCAGCAGCTCCCGGACTAGCTGTAGGGTCAATGAGCAGTTCTTC. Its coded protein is CASSSRTSCRVNEQFF.